This TCR beta chain was sequenced in a study of early T cells in non-severe SARS-CoV-2 infection. This clonotype showed up many times. TCRdb processed the 5' RACE reads anew with MiXCR; each CDR3 protein has one entry. The table has over 50,000 distinct CDR3 sequences, 10% to 12% seen once. The CDR3 is made up of 14 amino acids. Looked up from germline, CDR1 is MNHEY and CDR2 is SMNVEV (reference sequence). With 6 bases removed from V and 4 bases from J, the gap between germline ends came to 15 bases. This clonotype was obtained from an adult who was a healthcare worker with PCR-confirmed SARS-CoV-2 infection or an uninfected control (not recorded which). V gene TRBV27 combines with J gene TRBJ1-1; possible D gene TRBD1, 6 bases. Sequencing was done on a sample of whole blood. The DNA of the CDR3 is TGTGCCAGCAGCCCTCTCGGGGGCGGCACTGAAGCTTTCTTT. It encodes CASSPLGGGTEAFF.